The 12 T cell receptor beta chains in this list originate from one sample, sequenced in a study of shared clonotypes between healthy human individuals. Sequenced by immunoSEQ multiplex PCR; TCRdb stores in-frame clones only, minus some. Here the sample spans 2.3 million or so clones, more than 85% being singletons. The sample consisted of naive CD4+ T cells from PBMCs. Noted subset: CD45RA+ positively selected. These receptors were obtained from a young man in good health. Some clones in this sample may be carry-over from other donors' samples.

This clone was seen only a few times. The chain recombines TRBV7-3 with TRBJ1-1; D is undetermined. The CDR3 runs 13 residues. V was trimmed by 2 bases and J by 1 base, leaving 5 bases between them. The germline CDR1 and CDR2 sequences are SGHTA and FQGTGA. The chain's CDR3 is CASSLFSNTEAFF. Here the CDR3 DNA reads TGTGCCAGCAGCTTATTTTCGAACACTGAAGCTTTCTTT.

The CDR3 protein is CASSLEYGAQPQHF. CDR3 DNA: TGCGCCAGCAGCTTGGAGTATGGGGCCCAGCCCCAGCATTTT. This sequence joins TRBV5-1 and TRBJ1-5; possibly TRBD1 for D (5 bases). Germline V CDR1 and CDR2: SGHRS, YFSETQ. The CDR3 runs 14 residues. Deletions cut 0 bases from V and 7 bases from J, with 11 bases between.

The rearrangement uses TRBV5-1 and TRBJ2-3; possibly TRBD1 or TRBD2 for D (5 bases each). The CDR3 sequence is 15 residues long. V gave up 2 bases and J gave up 1 base, with 11 bases separating them. CDR1 and CDR2 (germline): SGHRS, YFSETQ. The CDR3 loop reads CASSFIVGGTDTQYF. The CDR3 DNA reads TGCGCCAGCAGCTTCATAGTGGGGGGCACAGATACGCAGTATTTT.

This chain uses TRBV5-6 with TRBJ1-3; TRBD1 matches at 10 bases. The CDR3 has 16 amino acids. Germline CDR1 and CDR2: SGHDT and YYEEEE. With 4 bases clipped from V and 4 bases from J, the junction kept 8 bases outside the gene matches. This CDR3 is CASSPRDRGGGNTIYF. The CDR3 bases are TGTGCCAGCAGCCCCAGGGACAGGGGTGGCGGAAACACCATATATTTT. Based on the CDR3 plus reference TRBV5-6 and TRBJ1-3, the full variable domain is DAGVTQSPTHLIKTRGQQVTLRCSPKSGHDTVSWYQQALGQGPQFIFQYYEEEERQRGNFPDRFSGHQFPNYSSELNVNALLLGDSALYLCASSPRDRGGGNTIYFGEGSWLTVV.

CDR3 loop: CASSLAGAIGGWGSEQYF. CDR3 DNA sequence: TGTGCCAGCAGCCTAGCGGGGGCAATCGGCGGTTGGGGTTCCGAGCAGTACTTC. The V and J genes are TRBV27 and TRBJ2-7, with 10 bases matching TRBD2. The trim removed 6 bases at V and 6 bases at J, leaving 20 bases unmatched. CDR3 length equals 18 residues. Germline V gene sequence: CDR1 MNHEY, CDR2 SMNVEV (reference sequence).

In its sample, this clone was seen once. V gene TRBV10-3 combines with J gene TRBJ2-3; TRBD2 aligns across 11 bases. The germline gives CDR1 ENHRY, CDR2 SYGVKD. With V trimmed by 2 bases and J by 2 bases, 6 bases remained unmatched. The CDR3 has 17 amino acids. The DNA of the CDR3 is TGTGCCATCAGTGAGGAACTAGCGGGAGATACCACAGATACGCAGTATTTT. As protein: CAISEELAGDTTDTQYF.

The gene calls are TRBV6-5 and TRBJ2-7; 12 positions match TRBD2. Germline values: CDR1 MNHEY, CDR2 SVGAGI. There are 14 residues in the CDR3. The J segment lost 7 bases and the V segment lost 6 bases, leaving 7 bases of the junction unmatched. The CDR3 here is CASSLRGLAGEQYF. CDR3 coding DNA: TGTGCCAGCAGCCTACGTGGACTAGCGGGGGAGCAGTACTTC.

This clone was seen just once. This chain uses TRBV7-3 with TRBJ1-2; 9 positions match TRBD1. The ends lost 8 bases at V and 7 bases at J; junction bases unmatched: 11. CDR1 SGHTA and CDR2 FQGTGA come from the germline V gene. The CDR3 consists of 14 residues. The CDR3: CASGSGTGYGGYTF. The DNA of the CDR3 is TGTGCCAGCGGGTCGGGGACAGGGTATGGTGGCTACACCTTC.

The V and J genes are TRBV5-6 and TRBJ2-2; a weak D match, TRBD1 (5 bases). The CDR3 extends over 15 amino acids. Between the trimmed V and J ends, which lost 2 bases and 5 bases, there was a span of 13 bases. Germline V CDR1 and CDR2: SGHDT, YYEEEE. CDR3 residues: CASSLGRARTGELFF. As DNA, the CDR3 is TGTGCCAGCAGCTTAGGCAGGGCAAGGACCGGGGAGCTGTTTTTT.

V gene TRBV7-2 combines with J gene TRBJ2-3, with D uncertain. Germline V gives CDR1 SGHTA, CDR2 FQGNSA. This CDR3 is 15 amino acids long. V lost 1 base and J 0 bases, leaving 8 bases between the germline ends. The CDR3 sequence: CASSLEGTSTDTQYF. The CDR3 nucleotides are TGTGCCAGCAGCTTAGAGGGTACTAGCACAGATACGCAGTATTTT.

This chain links TRBV6-4 with TRBJ1-1, with TRBD1 matching 10 bases. The CDR3 runs to 15 residues. V lost 2 bases, J lost 5 bases, and 5 bases stayed unmatched. Per germline, CDR1 MRHNA and CDR2 SNTAGT. DNA for the CDR3: TGTGCCAGCAGTGACCCGACAGGGGGCAGGACTGAAGCTTTCTTT. Its translation is CASSDPTGGRTEAFF.

The chain employs TRBV7-2 and TRBJ2-7; unclear D gene. Germline CDR1 and CDR2: SGHTA and FQGNSA. There are 14 residues in the CDR3. V lost 3 bases and J 0 bases, leaving 9 bases between the germline ends. CDR3 amino acids: CASSFEASSYEQYF. DNA of the CDR3: TGTGCCAGCAGCTTTGAAGCTAGCTCCTACGAGCAGTACTTC.